One sample yielded the 4 T cell receptor beta chains listed below, sequenced in a study of Ad26.COV2.S vaccination and SARS-CoV-2 variants. Indicated treatment: around 19 received Ad26.COV2.S at low or high dose, single or two shots; roughly five received placebo; per-sample allocation not given. Sample collection was performed on day 63 after the first vaccine or placebo injection. The repertoire was sequenced with immunoSEQ multiplex PCR; TCRdb's copy has only in-frame clones and lacks some. This table holds roughly 680,000 clones, roughly 90% found once. Specimen: peripheral blood, collected in a trial of Ad26.COV2.S vaccine versus placebo. The receptors derive from a person between 18 and 65 years old who received the Ad26.COV2.S COVID-19 vaccine or a placebo.

V usage is TRBV29-1 and J usage is TRBJ1-1, with TRBD1 matching 10 bases. Germline lookup yields CDR1 SQVTM and CDR2 ANQGSEA. The CDR3 has 12 amino acids. V shed 6 bases, J shed 6 bases, and the junction held 4 bases outside the gene matches. The CDR3 nucleotides are TGCAGCGTCCGGACAGGGGGACCTGAAGCTTTCTTT. Translated, it gives CSVRTGGPEAFF.

The chain employs TRBV11-2 and TRBJ2-2, with 10 positions matching TRBD1. Per germline, CDR1 SGHAT and CDR2 FQNNGV. V gave up 5 bases and J gave up 5 bases; unmatched junction bases: 8. The CDR3 is 16 amino acids. CDR3 DNA: TGTGCCAGCAGCCTCTGGACAGGGGGTGGGACCGGGGAGCTGTTTTTT. Encoded protein: CASSLWTGGGTGELFF.

The chain carries TRBV4-3 and TRBJ1-1; D is possibly TRBD1 (5 bases). The CDR3 is 16 residues long. Trimming left V 1 base short and J 1 base short, with 13 bases between. Germline values: CDR1 LGHNA, CDR2 YSLEER. The CDR3 DNA is TGCGCCAGCAGCCAAGTACTGGGGACGGGGAACACTGAAGCTTTCTTT. It translates to CASSQVLGTGNTEAFF.

The CDR3 DNA is TGTGCCAGTAGTACCGCGAACAGGGGCAACGAGCAGTACTTC. It yields the protein CASSTANRGNEQYF. J is TRBJ2-7 and V is TRBV19; 7 nucleotides match TRBD1. V lost 4 bases and J lost 5; bases outside the gene matches: 8. The CDR3 loop spans 14 amino acids. CDR1 and CDR2 (germline): LNHDA, SQIVND (reference sequence).